This TCR beta chain originates from a study of T-cell memory formation after mild COVID-19. Study observations and caveats: Some responding clones appeared in pre-infection memory, suggesting cross-reactive memory joined.

TCRdb itself ran the 5' RACE reads through MiXCR, one entry per CDR3 protein. The data contain 400,000 to 500,000 distinct CDR3 sequences, 20% of them singletons. Remarks on this clonotype: Its matching antigen is unknown.

V lost 5 bases to trimming and J lost 4 bases, with 15 bases between them. Germline CDR1 is SGHAT and CDR2 is FQNNGV. CDR3 length: 14 residues. The receptor comes from an adult woman who had mild COVID-19 (a few samples of this study predate the infection). Cell type and time point are not known. This chain uses TRBV11-2 with TRBJ2-7; weak D call: TRBD2 (6 bases). The sequencing input was PBMCs or a T cell subset sorted from them (not recorded which). The CDR3 region has the DNA TGTGCCAGCAGCCGTCCCGGGACTCGGTACGAGCAGTACTTC. This translates into CASSRPGTRYEQYF. The whole variable domain, filled in from reference TRBV11-2 and TRBJ2-7, reads EAGVAQSPRYKIIEKRQSVAFWCNPISGHATLYWYQQILGQGPKLLIQFQNNGVVDDSQLPKDRFSAERLKGVDSTLKIQPAKLEDSAVYLCASSRPGTRYEQYFGPGTRLTVT.